This TCR beta chain was observed in a study of technical replicates of blood from a few donors. Some clones are missing from TCRdb's copy, which holds only in-frame ones; the method was immunoSEQ multiplex PCR. The data show tens of thousands of clones, about 96% seen once. Unmatched junction bases numbered 17, after V lost 5 bases and J lost 0 bases. CDR3 length: 19 residues. CDR1 and CDR2 from the germline V gene are SGHRS and YFSETQ. This clonotype originated in a human donor in good health. The V and J genes are TRBV5-1 and TRBJ2-4, with TRBD1 matching over 7 bases. The sequenced sample was T cells isolated from PBMCs. DNA for the CDR3: TGCGCCAGCAGTCTTGCAGGACAGGCTTTATCCTTAGCCAAAAACATTCAGTACTTC. Its translation: CASSLAGQALSLAKNIQYF.